The text below deals with one T cell receptor beta chain. Its antigen remains unidentified. V was shortened by 6 bases and J by 5 bases, with 14 bases between the two germline ends. The CDR3 runs 13 residues. Looked up from germline, CDR1 is LNHDA and CDR2 is SQIVND (reference sequence). The sample originates from a study of radiotherapy plus CTLA-4 blockade in lung cancer. Study summary: Among patients, over 15% showed objective responses, and about 30% had disease control. Overall study results and limits: Early blood T cell clone dynamics, with interferon-beta, were reported to best predict response. An expansion of tumor-derived TCR clones occurred in blood after radiotherapy plus ipilimumab.

CTLA-4 blockade using ipilimumab, together with focal radiation, was received by patients with chemo-refractory metastatic non-small-cell lung cancer. Measured with immunoSEQ multiplex PCR; TCRdb has only the in-frame clones, and not every one. Of fewer than 55,000 clones listed, roughly 84% are singletons. The V gene is TRBV19, the J gene TRBJ2-7; TRBD1 is a possible D gene (5 bases). This specimen was peripheral blood, taken from a patient treated with radiotherapy plus ipilimumab. The receptor comes from a human donor with non-small cell lung cancer whose response to radiotherapy plus ipilimumab could not be evaluated. Here the CDR3 DNA reads TGTGCCAGTAGCGCCAGGGTTGGGGACGAGCAGTACTTC. Its protein product is CASSARVGDEQYF.